These 18 T cell receptor beta chains were all obtained from the same sample, sequenced in a study of T cells in women clearing cervical HPV infection. The data were produced by immunoSEQ multiplex PCR, yet TCRdb's version contains in-frame clones alone and is incomplete. Here the sample table reports over 30,000 clones. Material: blood buffy coat. The source of these receptors is a woman between 18 and 70 years old with a cervical HPV16 infection that either progressed to CIN3+ or cleared (not recorded which).

As concerns this clone: The read terminates 3 residues before the CDR3 end, so the remaining end is supplied by the germline J gene. The chain combines TRBV6-2 or TRBV6-3 with TRBJ2-3; the match to TRBD2 covers 8 bases. With 0 bases clipped from V and 1 base from J, the junction kept 0 bases outside the gene matches. CDR1 and CDR2 from the germline V gene are MNHEY and SVGEGT. The CDR3 runs 15 residues. The sequenced CDR3 bases are TGTGCCAGCAGTTACTCTAGCGGGGGCACAGATACG. Encoded protein: CASSYSSGGTDT. From start to end, the CDR3 is CASSYSSGGTDTQYF.

The CDR3 spells CASSFGDRVSNGYTF. Incomplete CDR3 DNA: TGTGCCAGCAGTTTTGGGGACAGGGTATCCAATGGC. V gene TRBV28 combines with J gene TRBJ1-2, with 9 bases identical to TRBD1. From the germline J gene comes the end of the CDR3, since the read stops 3 residues before it. CDR3 length: 15 residues. The V segment lost 3 bases and the J segment 6 bases; nucleotides outside the gene matches: 8. CDR1 and CDR2 (germline): MDHEN, SYDVKM.

With respect to this clone: The read halts 3 residues ahead of the CDR3 end, with the missing end drawn from the germline J gene. The J gene is TRBJ2-1, the V gene TRBV6-2 or TRBV6-3; 9 positions match TRBD1. Losses at the gene ends were 5 bases for V and 8 bases for J; bases not matched to a gene: 7. This CDR3 is built from 14 residues. Germline V gene lookup returns CDR1 MNHEY and CDR2 SVGEGT. CDR3 sequence reads: CASSRTGVQYEQFF. CDR3 DNA, as far as it was read: TGTGCCAGCAGTAGGACAGGGGTTCAATATGAG.

As to this clone: Read data end 3 residues before the CDR3 end; the end is taken from the germline J gene. This chain connects TRBV5-1 to TRBJ1-2; D gene ambiguous. This CDR3 has 15 residues. The germline V gene has CDR1 SGHRS and CDR2 YFSETQ. V dropped 1 base and J dropped 0 bases, with 10 bases sitting between them. The CDR3 sequence: CASSLFADPNYGYTF. CDR3 DNA (partial): TGCGCCAGCAGCTTGTTCGCAGATCCTAACTATGGC.

To note about this clone: The read ends 3 residues early relative to the CDR3; the germline J gene fills the gap. The chain joins TRBV18 to TRBJ2-4; D uncertain. The CDR3 has 13 residues. Germline-derived CDR1 and CDR2 are KGHSH and LQKENI. CDR3 bases read: TGTGCCAGCTCACCAGGCAGGCTGTATGGT. Translating gives CASSPGRLYG. In full, the CDR3 reads CASSPGRLYGQYF.

Comment on this clone: The DNA ends 3 residues before the CDR3 does, and the rest of the CDR3 is filled in from the germline J gene. The rearrangement links TRBV6-1 to TRBJ1-5; D might be TRBD1 (5 bases). Germline V gene sequence: CDR1 MNHNS, CDR2 SASEGT. The CDR3 extends over 15 amino acids. The V end lost 0 bases, the J end lost 7 bases, and 13 bases lay between the germline ends. The part of the CDR3 DNA that was read is TGTGCCAGCAGTGAAGCATTGGCAGGGAGCCAGCCC. Residues: CASSEALAGSQP. The full CDR3 protein is CASSEALAGSQPQHF.

As to this clone: The observed sequence ends 3 residues before the CDR3 terminus, with the missing tail filled in from the germline J gene. The V and J genes are TRBV19 and TRBJ1-2, with 7 bases that match TRBD1. This CDR3 spans 13 amino acids. The junction had 10 bases not matched to a gene; V was cut back by 10 bases and J by 5 bases. Germline V lookup: CDR1 LNHDA, CDR2 SQIVND (reference sequence). The sequenced part of the CDR3 DNA is TGTGCCACCACCGACAGGGTAGGATATGGC. Translating gives CATTDRVGYG. The whole CDR3 protein is CATTDRVGYGYTF.

In regard to this clone: The read gets to within 3 residues of the CDR3 end, and the germline J gene fills in the rest. V is TRBV2 and J is TRBJ1-2; D gene unclear. This CDR3 is 15 amino acids long. Per the germline V gene, CDR1 is SNHLY and CDR2 is FYNNEI. This chain's CDR3 is CGSAAAPSGVMRYTF. The DNA read from the CDR3 is TGTGGCAGTGCAGCGGCGCCAAGTGGGGTAATGCGG. Full variable domain (rest looked up from reference TRBV2 and TRBJ1-2): EPEVTQTPSHQVTQMGQEVILRCVPISNHLYFYWYRQILGQKVEFLVSFYNNEISEKSEIFDDQFSVERPDGSNFTLKIRSTKLEDSAMYFCGSAAAPSGVMRYTFGSGTRLTVV.

A word on this clone: The missing CDR3 end, 3 residues past where the read stops, is filled in from the germline J gene. The chain employs TRBV7-8 and TRBJ1-5; 8 bases map to TRBD1. The V and J ends lost 5 bases and 1 base, in that order; junction bases with no gene match: 4. The CDR3 consists of 15 residues. Looked up from germline, CDR1 is SGHVS and CDR2 is FQNEAQ. The sequenced CDR3 bases are TGTGCCAGCAGCCCGACAGGGGACAGCAATCAGCCC. It yields the protein CASSPTGDSNQP. The full CDR3 reads CASSPTGDSNQPQHF.

As to this clone: The sequence runs out 3 residues before the end of the CDR3; the remainder is reconstructed from the germline J gene. The chain joins TRBV30 to TRBJ1-2; the D gene is possibly TRBD1 (5 bases). CDR1 and CDR2 (germline): GTSNPN, SVGIG (reference sequence). The CDR3 runs 13 residues. The CDR3 loop is CAWNVLGRAGYTF. Incomplete CDR3 DNA: TGTGCCTGGAATGTTCTCGGCAGGGCAGGC.

Regarding this clone: The sequence runs out 3 residues before the end of the CDR3; the remainder is reconstructed from the germline J gene. This chain uses TRBV12-3 or TRBV12-4 with TRBJ1-2; TRBD1 matches at 8 bases. This CDR3 contains 12 residues. CDR3: CASSFAGGGYTF. Partial CDR3 DNA: TGTGCCAGCAGTTTTGCAGGGGGCGGC.

For this clone: The DNA ends 3 residues before the CDR3 does, and the rest of the CDR3 is filled in from the germline J gene. The chain combines TRBV20-1 with TRBJ1-1; D is possibly TRBD1 (6 bases). The CDR3 runs to 14 residues. The germline gives CDR1 DFQATT, CDR2 SNEGSKA (reference sequence). V was cut by 3 bases and J by 2 bases, with 13 bases left in between. CDR3 DNA (partial): TGCAGTGCTAGGACCTACAGGGATAACACTGAA. Translating gives CSARTYRDNTE. The CDR3 as a whole reads CSARTYRDNTEAFF.

On this clone: The read ends 3 residues early relative to the CDR3; the germline J gene fills the gap. V usage is TRBV28 and J usage is TRBJ2-1; no reliable D call. CDR1 is MDHEN and CDR2 is SYDVKM in the germline V gene. This CDR3 is 11 amino acids long. The V gene lost 5 bases and the J gene lost 9 bases, with 8 bases spanning the gap. CDR3 DNA (partial): TGTGCCAGCAGTACCCGTAGTGAG. Translating gives CASSTRSE. The complete CDR3 protein is CASSTRSEQFF.

A remark on this clone: The sequenced fragment ends 3 residues before the CDR3 boundary, so the rest is inferred from the germline J gene. The chain recombines TRBV5-1 with TRBJ1-2; tentatively, D is TRBD1 (5 bases). V lost 0 bases, J lost 6 bases, and 15 bases lay in between. Germline lookup yields CDR1 SGHRS and CDR2 YFSETQ. CDR3 length: 15 residues. The CDR3: CASSLGGAEWDGYTF. The sequenced CDR3 bases are TGCGCCAGCAGCTTGGGAGGGGCTGAGTGGGATGGC. Full variable domain (rest looked up from reference TRBV5-1 and TRBJ1-2): KAGVTQTPRYLIKTRGQQVTLSCSPISGHRSVSWYQQTPGQGLQFLFEYFSETQRNKGNFPGRFSGRQFSNSRSEMNVSTLELGDSALYLCASSLGGAEWDGYTFGSGTRLTVV.

As concerns this clone: The read is 3 residues too short to cover the CDR3 end, so that end is filled in from the germline J gene. The rearrangement links TRBV12-5 to TRBJ2-1, with a possible D match to TRBD1 (6 bases). The CDR3 totals 13 residues. Trimming removed 4 bases from V and 8 bases from J, with 12 bases in between. The germline V gene encodes CDR1 LGHNT and CDR2 FRNRAP. The covered CDR3 bases are TGTGCTAGTGGTTCAGGGGACCGGCATGAG. It codes for CASGSGDRHE. The whole CDR3 reads CASGSGDRHEQFF.

Incomplete CDR3 DNA: TGTGCCAGCAATAACCAACCAAGGTACGAC. This encodes CASNNQPRYD. The entire CDR3 protein reads CASNNQPRYDYTF. V is TRBV7-9 and J is TRBJ1-2; D is undetermined. Read sequence stops 3 residues before the CDR3 end, and the germline J gene provides the missing end. This CDR3 is 13 amino acids long. CDR1 and CDR2 (germline): SEHNR, FQNEAQ (reference sequence).

In the case of this clone: The CDR3 end is not reached by the read, which stops 3 residues before it; the germline J gene fills it in. The chain combines TRBV28 with TRBJ1-2; D might be TRBD1 (5 bases). Germline V gene data show CDR1 as MDHEN and CDR2 as SYDVKM. The germline V and J ends were trimmed by 6 bases and 6 bases, with 14 bases remaining between them. This CDR3 comprises 13 residues. Incomplete CDR3 DNA: TGTGCCAGCAGACCGCAGGGTTGGAATGGC. This codes for CASRPQGWNG. The full CDR3 protein reads CASRPQGWNGYTF.

As to this clone: The read terminates 3 residues ahead of where the CDR3 ends, so the germline J gene completes it. J is TRBJ1-2 and V is TRBV2; D might be TRBD1 (6 bases). Trimming stripped 0 bases from V and 5 bases from J, with 10 bases between. Germline V lookup: CDR1 SNHLY, CDR2 FYNNEI. The CDR3 length is 14 residues. The DNA read from the CDR3 is TGTGCCAGCAGTGAAGCCAGGGGAGAGTATGGC. Translation: CASSEARGEYG. The CDR3 in its entirety is CASSEARGEYGYTF.